Listed below are T cell receptor beta chains from one sample, sequenced in a study of blood T cell repertoires in COVID-19. Here immunoSEQ multiplex PCR was the method, and the copy in TCRdb shows in-frame clones only, minus some. The repertoire holds 200,000 or so clones, with around four fifths as singletons. The sequencing input was peripheral blood. The receptors originated from a woman aged 25-40 years with acute or convalescent COVID-19. CDR3s include the opening cysteine and the closing phenylalanine or tryptophan. A D gene is named only where the DNA matches it firmly. Not every row has a clone size; where given, it reads once, few, many or a size class.

j_call,d_call,v_call,clone_size,cdr3_nt,cdr3_aa
TRBJ2-4,-,TRBV6-6,-,TGTGCCAGCAGTTACTCGGGGGGTTCTGGGAACATTCAGTACTTC,CASSYSGGSGNIQYF
TRBJ1-5,TRBD1,TRBV19,-,TGTGCCAGTAGTATAGCCGGGACAGGGTTGTTTCAGCCCCAGCATTTT,CASSIAGTGLFQPQHF
TRBJ2-6,TRBD2,TRBV6-5,-,TGTGCCAGCGGAGGGACTAATGGGGCCAACGTCCTGACTTTC,CASGGTNGANVLTF
TRBJ2-2,-,TRBV5-4,few,TGTGCCAGCAGGATGAAAAGCGGCACCGGGGAGCTGTTTTTT,CASRMKSGTGELFF
TRBJ2-3,TRBD2,TRBV7-2,-,TGTGCCAGCAGCTCGCACCTAGCGGGGGGGCTTAGGACAGATACGCAGTATTTT,CASSSHLAGGLRTDTQYF
TRBJ1-2,-,TRBV28,-,TGTGCCAGCCTCCTATCGACCGGGGGCTACACCTTC,CASLLSTGGYTF
TRBJ2-2,-,TRBV30,once,TGTGCCTGGAGTTACGCCAGGAACACCGGGGAGCTGTTTTTT,CAWSYARNTGELFF
TRBJ1-2,-,TRBV6-1,-,TGTGCCAGCAGTGAATTAGCTGTTCGGGGTGGCTACACCTTC,CASSELAVRGGYTF
TRBJ2-3,-,TRBV3-1/TRBV3-2,few,TGTGCCAGCAGCCAAGTTAGGGGATCAGATACGCAGTATTTT,CASSQVRGSDTQYF
TRBJ1-2,-,TRBV5-6,-,TGTGCCAGCAGCTTGATCGCACAGTTTAACTATGGCTACACCTTC,CASSLIAQFNYGYTF
TRBJ2-3,-,TRBV6-5,-,TGTGCCAGCAGTTACGAGGCAGGCACAGATACGCAGTATTTT,CASSYEAGTDTQYF